The clone carrying this TCR beta chain appeared once. Assay: immunoSEQ multiplex PCR; the TCRdb copy retains only in-frame clones and omits some. The data contain roughly 160,000 clones, roughly 85% of them singletons. These data originate in a study of blood T cell repertoires in COVID-19. As for the study in general: Samples taken during acute and convalescent COVID-19 were collected in the United States, Italy and Spain.

CDR1 is MNHNS, CDR2 SASEGT, per germline. The V gene lost 2 bases and the J gene lost 6 bases, with 20 bases spanning the gap. The CDR3 contains 16 residues. The receptor comes from a man aged 35-49 years with acute or convalescent COVID-19. This sequence joins TRBV6-1 and TRBJ2-7; D might be TRBD2 (6 bases). The source material was peripheral blood. CDR3 loop: CASSENRSGVFREQYF. The CDR3 coding sequence is TGTGCCAGCAGTGAAAATCGATCGGGAGTGTTCCGCGAGCAGTACTTC.